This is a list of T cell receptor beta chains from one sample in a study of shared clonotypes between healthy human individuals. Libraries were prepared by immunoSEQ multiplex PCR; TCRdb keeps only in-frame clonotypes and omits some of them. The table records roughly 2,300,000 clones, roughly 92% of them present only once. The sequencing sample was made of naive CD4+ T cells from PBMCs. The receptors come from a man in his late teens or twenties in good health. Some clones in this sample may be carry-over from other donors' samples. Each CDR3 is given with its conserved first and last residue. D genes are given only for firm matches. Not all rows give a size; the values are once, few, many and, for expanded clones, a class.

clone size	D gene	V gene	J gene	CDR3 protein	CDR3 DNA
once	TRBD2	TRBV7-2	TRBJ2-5	CASSDRLAGGETQYF	TGTGCCAGCAGCGACCGACTAGCGGGAGGGGAGACCCAGTACTTC
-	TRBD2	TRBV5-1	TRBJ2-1	CASSLFLAGGDGQFF	TGCGCCAGCAGCTTGTTTCTAGCGGGCGGGGATGGGCAGTTCTTC
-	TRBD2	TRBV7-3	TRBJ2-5	CASSPGLAGGETQYF	TGTGCCAGCAGCCCCGGACTAGCGGGAGGGGAGACCCAGTACTTC
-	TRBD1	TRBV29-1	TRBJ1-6	CSVQGAINSPLHF	TGCAGCGTGCAGGGGGCCATTAATTCACCCCTCCACTTT
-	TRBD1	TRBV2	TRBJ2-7	CASSYSTGSDEQYF	TGTGCCAGCAGCTATTCGACAGGGAGCGACGAGCAGTACTTC
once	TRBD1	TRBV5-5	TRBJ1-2	CASRLGQGRNYGYTF	TGTGCCAGCAGGCTGGGACAGGGGCGGAACTATGGCTACACCTTC
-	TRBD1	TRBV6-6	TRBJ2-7	CASSLQGEYEQYF	TGTGCCAGCAGTTTACAGGGGGAATACGAGCAGTACTTC
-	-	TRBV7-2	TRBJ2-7	CASSRNGQVAYEQYF	TGTGCCAGCAGCCGCAACGGACAAGTGGCCTACGAGCAGTACTTC
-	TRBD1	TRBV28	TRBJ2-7	CASSPARQGIYEQYF	TGTGCCAGCAGTCCCGCCCGACAGGGAATCTACGAGCAGTACTTC
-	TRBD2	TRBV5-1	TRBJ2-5	CASSFGLADGRETQYF	TGCGCCAGCAGCTTCGGCCTAGCGGATGGGAGGGAGACCCAGTACTTC